The 5 T cell receptor beta chains listed next were all sequenced from one sample in a study of regulatory T cells in long-lasting Graves disease. To make TCR beta libraries, researchers used iRepertoire HTBI primers and Arm-PCR of CDR3 regions. A single record per CDR3 protein comes from TCRdb applying MiXCR to the multiplex PCR reads. This sample has approximately 400,000 distinct CDR3 sequences, with around 16% found just once. Time point reported: newly diagnosed GD, antithyroid drugs for less than 3 months. From RNA extracted from PBMCs, the TCR library was made. These data were likewise used in another study, on T cells in Graves' hyperthyroidism and ophthalmopathy.

This specimen was peripheral blood mononuclear cells (PBMCs), taken at new diagnosis, from a patient treated with antithyroid drugs. The receptors come from a woman between 40 and 50 years old with Graves disease.

Many counts were recorded for this clonotype. This chain connects TRBV9 to TRBJ2-1; 7 nucleotides line up with TRBD1. V gave up 0 bases and J gave up 6 bases; unmatched junction bases: 6. The CDR3 consists of 15 residues. CDR1 and CDR2 from the germline V gene are SGDLS and YYNGEE. Here the CDR3 reads CASSVGAGGINEQFF. DNA of the CDR3: TGTGCCAGCAGCGTAGGGGCAGGGGGTATCAATGAGCAGTTCTTC.

The chain links TRBV18 to TRBJ1-1; the D gene is possibly TRBD1 (5 bases). The ends were cut back, 2 bases at V and 8 bases at J, with 12 bases in the middle. Germline values: CDR1 KGHSH, CDR2 LQKENI. The CDR3 runs 13 residues. The CDR3 sequence is CASSPGWQGEAFF. In DNA, the CDR3 is TGTGCCAGCTCACCAGGGTGGCAGGGCGAAGCTTTCTTT.

In its sample, this clonotype was seen many times. J is TRBJ2-7 and V is TRBV7-9; tentative D call: TRBD2 (5 bases). CDR3 length: 12 residues. With 5 bases removed from V and 7 bases from J, the gap between germline ends came to 12 bases. The V gene's germline CDR1 is SEHNR and CDR2 FQNEAQ (reference sequence). The CDR3 protein is CASSPSFHEQYF. The CDR3 DNA reads as TGTGCCAGCAGCCCTAGCTTCCATGAGCAGTACTTC.

This clonotype occurred many times. This sequence joins TRBV2 and TRBJ2-1, with a possible D match to TRBD1 (5 bases). Trimming removed 6 bases at V and 8 bases at J, with 20 bases between. CDR1 and CDR2 from the germline V gene are SNHLY and FYNNEI. The CDR3 runs 15 residues. DNA of the CDR3: TGTGCCAGCAGGGACCCAGGGCCCCCGCCTTATGAGCAGTTCTTC. Translated, it gives CASRDPGPPPYEQFF.

The chain uses TRBV6-1 and TRBJ1-4; tentative D call: TRBD1 (5 bases). The CDR3 loop spans 16 amino acids. Germline V gene lookup returns CDR1 MNHNS and CDR2 SASEGT. V was pared by 6 bases and J by 4 bases, with 18 bases between. CDR3 DNA: TGTGCCAGCAGGAGAACGACAGCCCCGATTAATGAAAAACTGTTTTTT. Amino acid sequence: CASRRTTAPINEKLFF.